The sequence of this TCR beta chain was determined in a study of molecular identifiers for immune sequencing clone quantification. Notes on this clonotype: A much larger clone differs by one base, so this may be a read error.

CDR1 is MNHEY and CDR2 is SVGEGT in the germline V gene. CDR3 length: 13 residues. TCRdb fed the PCR reads into MiXCR, producing one record per CDR3 protein. The table records some 650,000 distinct CDR3 sequences, just under 20% of them present only once. The sequence came from a human donor in good health. Some libraries in this study had Jurkat cell RNA spiked in. This chain joins TRBV6-2 or TRBV6-3 and TRBJ1-5; tentatively, D is TRBD1 (6 bases). Material: naive CD8+ T cells from blood, with Jurkat cell RNA spiked in. Subset described: FACS-sorted CD8+CD4-CCR7+CD45RA+ naive T cells. The CDR3 DNA sequence: TGTGCCAGCAGTTACTGGACAGCTCAGCCCCGGCATTTT. It specifies CASSYWTAQPRHF.